This T cell receptor beta chain is from a study of T cell responses to AZD1222 COVID-19 vaccine (dated by TCRdb to the early 2020s). Background on the whole study: AZD1222 recipients whose second dose came at about 4 weeks and those whose second dose came at about 12 weeks were combined into one group, since spike-specific TCR depth and breadth did not differ between the two schedules. TCR sequencing covered roughly 230 trial participants: 200 to 210 given two doses of AZD1222 and 26 given two doses of MenACWY control vaccine. Trial participants were enrolled by age into subgroups of 18-55, 56-69 and 70-plus years, and around 150, 29 and 61 TCR-sequenced participants, respectively, were included in these subgroups.

The paper's findings and limits, for the study overall: Because no day 14 peak-response samples were available, the repertoires could be characterized only after the peak T cell response. Only a handful of AZD1222 recipients were SARS-CoV-2 seropositive at baseline, limiting conclusions about previously exposed vaccinees. Epitopes outside the regions mutated in the B.1.351 and B.1.1.7 variants were reportedly recognized by nearly half of the unique spike-specific TCRs. A significant rise in spike-specific TCR breadth and depth was observed after two AZD1222 doses relative to day 0 and relative to MenACWY recipients. Most participants were white British and females outnumbered males, and the authors suggested that clonal diversity may have been underestimated. In the small 56-69-year group, the increase in depth fell short of significance, most likely because of low power. The whole spike protein was spanned by vaccine-associated CD4 TCRs, and dominant responses were seen in regions 160-218 and 743-854.

V is shortened by 1 base, J by 4 bases, and the region joining them spans 16 bases. According to the germline V gene (reference sequence), CDR1 reads GTSNPN and CDR2 reads SVGIG. The CDR3 runs 15 amino acids, cysteine and phenylalanine included. Just CDR3 DNA is preserved here, 45 bases in frame from base 1. The time point tag for this specimen amounts to: baseline before first vaccination. Vaccinee samples were obtained from the UK trials COV001 and COV002, which included a single-blind randomized controlled phase 2/3 trial of AZD1222 (ChAdOx1 nCoV-19) in healthy adults. For TCRbeta chain sequencing, PBMC samples were collected from trial participants at day 0 and at day 28 after the second dose. In this sample, this clone turned up once. The target of this receptor is not known. No qualities accompany the bases; no much larger clone lies one base away. The CDR3 regions of human TCRbeta chains were analyzed by immunosequencing. Processing in the source paper ran as follows. TCRs in the repertoires were compared against a reference library of SARS-CoV-2-specific TCRs that had been generated with the MIRA antigen-specificity platform. Breadth was defined as the fraction of unique TCRs that were SARS-CoV-2-associated, and depth was defined as the fraction of total T cells that were SARS-CoV-2-associated. Each spike-specific TCR was assigned to its reactive spike region and to a CD4 or CD8 class using the MIRA data. Log10-transformed breadth and depth values were compared by one-way ANOVA with Sidak's multiple comparisons tests. Imported from immuneACCESS, the table was reduced by TCRdb to in-frame sequences with V and J called. These copies leave out some clones; in studies compared against another copy, an unresolved V gene accounts for under half, and the cause of the remainder is not known. For V, J and clone size, that table is used; D and trimming come from the DNA. This sample has roughly 130,000 clones in its table, and 92% of those were observed once. The ten largest clones take up around 1.7% of the sample.

This specimen consisted of peripheral blood, obtained on day 0 of AZD1222 vaccination. Rearrangement joined TRBV30 to TRBJ1-2; no D segment can be confidently identified. The clonotype was recovered from an adult in good health. CDR3 loop: CAWSEGLGSGYGYTF. The DNA sequence is as follows: TGTGCCTGGAGTGAGGGTCTGGGGTCCGGCTATGGCTACACCTTC.